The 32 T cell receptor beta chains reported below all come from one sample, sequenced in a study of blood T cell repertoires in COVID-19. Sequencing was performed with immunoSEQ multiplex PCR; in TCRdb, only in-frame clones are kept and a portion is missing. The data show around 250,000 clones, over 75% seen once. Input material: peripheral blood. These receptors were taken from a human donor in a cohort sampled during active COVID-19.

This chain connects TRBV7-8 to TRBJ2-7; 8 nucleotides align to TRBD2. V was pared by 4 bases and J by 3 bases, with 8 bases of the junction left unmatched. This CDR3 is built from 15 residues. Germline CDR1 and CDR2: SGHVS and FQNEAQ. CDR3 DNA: TGTGCCAGCAGCTCCCAGCGGGGGACCATCTACGAGCAGTACTTC. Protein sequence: CASSSQRGTIYEQYF.

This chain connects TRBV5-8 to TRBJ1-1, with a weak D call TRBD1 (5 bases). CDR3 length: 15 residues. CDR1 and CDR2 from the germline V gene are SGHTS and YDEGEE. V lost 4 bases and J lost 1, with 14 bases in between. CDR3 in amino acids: CASSPRGGENTEAFF. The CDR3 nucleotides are TGTGCCAGCAGCCCCCGGGGAGGGGAGAACACTGAAGCTTTCTTT.

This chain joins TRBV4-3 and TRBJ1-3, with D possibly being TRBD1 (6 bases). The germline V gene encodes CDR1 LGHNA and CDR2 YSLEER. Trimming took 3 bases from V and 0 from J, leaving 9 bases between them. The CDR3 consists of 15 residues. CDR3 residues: CASSQGALSGNTIYF. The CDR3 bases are TGCGCCAGCAGCCAGGGGGCCCTCTCTGGAAACACCATATATTTT.

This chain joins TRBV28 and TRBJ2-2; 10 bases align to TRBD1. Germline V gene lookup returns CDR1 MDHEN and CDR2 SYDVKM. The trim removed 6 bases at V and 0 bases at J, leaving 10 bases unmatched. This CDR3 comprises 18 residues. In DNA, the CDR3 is TGTGCCAGCAGAGAGGGACAGGGGATCGTTGCGAACACCGGGGAGCTGTTTTTT. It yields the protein CASREGQGIVANTGELFF.

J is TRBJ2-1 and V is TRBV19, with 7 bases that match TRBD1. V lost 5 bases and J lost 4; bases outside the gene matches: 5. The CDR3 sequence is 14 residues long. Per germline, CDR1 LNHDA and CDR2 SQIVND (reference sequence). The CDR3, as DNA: TGTGCCAGTAGTGGGGACAGCCATTACAATGAGCAGTTCTTC. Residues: CASSGDSHYNEQFF.

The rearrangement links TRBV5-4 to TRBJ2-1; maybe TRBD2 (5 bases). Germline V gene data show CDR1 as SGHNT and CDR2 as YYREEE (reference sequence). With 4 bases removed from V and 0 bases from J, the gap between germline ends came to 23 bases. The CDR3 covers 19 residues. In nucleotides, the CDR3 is TGTGCCAGCAGCCCCCGGGGTGTGGATCGGTCGAGCTCCTACAATGAGCAGTTCTTC. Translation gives CASSPRGVDRSSSYNEQFF.

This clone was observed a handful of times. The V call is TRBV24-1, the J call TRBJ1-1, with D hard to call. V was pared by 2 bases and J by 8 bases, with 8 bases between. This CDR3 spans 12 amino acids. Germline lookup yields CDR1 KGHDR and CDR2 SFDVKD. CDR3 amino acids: CATSDSRGEAFF. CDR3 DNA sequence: TGTGCCACCAGTGATTCCCGGGGAGAAGCTTTCTTT.

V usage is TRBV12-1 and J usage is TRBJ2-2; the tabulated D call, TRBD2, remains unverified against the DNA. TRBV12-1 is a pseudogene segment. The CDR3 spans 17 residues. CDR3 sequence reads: CASSFAGLERDTGELFF. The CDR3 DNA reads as TGTGCCAGCAGCTTTGCGGGTCTTGAGCGGGACACCGGGGAGCTGTTTTTT.

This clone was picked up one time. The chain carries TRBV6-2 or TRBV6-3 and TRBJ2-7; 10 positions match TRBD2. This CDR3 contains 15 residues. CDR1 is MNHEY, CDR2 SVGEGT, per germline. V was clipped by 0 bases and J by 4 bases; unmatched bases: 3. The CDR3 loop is CASSYSASGRYEQYF. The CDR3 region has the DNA TGTGCCAGCAGTTACTCGGCTAGCGGGAGATACGAGCAGTACTTC.

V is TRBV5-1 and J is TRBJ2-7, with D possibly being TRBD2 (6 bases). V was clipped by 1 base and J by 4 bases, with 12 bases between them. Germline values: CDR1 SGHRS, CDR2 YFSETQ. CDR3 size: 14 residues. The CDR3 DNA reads TGCGCCAGCAGCTTGAGCGCGGGGCTATACGAGCAGTACTTC. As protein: CASSLSAGLYEQYF.

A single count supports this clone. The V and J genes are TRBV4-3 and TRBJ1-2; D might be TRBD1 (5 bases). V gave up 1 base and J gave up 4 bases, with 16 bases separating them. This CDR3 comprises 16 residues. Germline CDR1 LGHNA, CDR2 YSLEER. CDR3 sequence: CASSQVGPGMTYGYTF. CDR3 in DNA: TGCGCCAGCAGCCAAGTCGGCCCAGGGATGACCTATGGCTACACCTTC.

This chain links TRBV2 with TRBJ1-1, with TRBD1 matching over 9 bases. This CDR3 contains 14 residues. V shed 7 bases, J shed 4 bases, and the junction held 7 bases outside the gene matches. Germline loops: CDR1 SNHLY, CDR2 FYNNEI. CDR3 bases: TGTGCCAGCAATTGGGACAGGGAAGGCACTGAAGCTTTCTTT. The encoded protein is CASNWDREGTEAFF.

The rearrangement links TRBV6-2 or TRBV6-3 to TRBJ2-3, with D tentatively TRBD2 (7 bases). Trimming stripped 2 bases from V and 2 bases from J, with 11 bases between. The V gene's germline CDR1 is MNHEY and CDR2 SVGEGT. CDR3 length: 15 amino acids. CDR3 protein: CASSYAGAPTDTQYF. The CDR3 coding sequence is TGTGCCAGCAGTTACGCGGGGGCGCCCACAGATACGCAGTATTTT.

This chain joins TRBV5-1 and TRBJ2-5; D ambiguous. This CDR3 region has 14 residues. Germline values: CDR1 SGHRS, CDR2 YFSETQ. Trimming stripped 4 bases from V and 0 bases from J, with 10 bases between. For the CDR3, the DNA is TGCGCCAGCAGCCCCGACTCGTACCAAGAGACCCAGTACTTC. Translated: CASSPDSYQETQYF.

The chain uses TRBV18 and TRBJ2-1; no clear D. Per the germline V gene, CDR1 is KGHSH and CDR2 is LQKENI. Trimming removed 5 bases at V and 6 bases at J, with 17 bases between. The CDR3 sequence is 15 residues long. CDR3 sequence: CASSGVRIKSNEQFF. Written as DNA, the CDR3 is TGTGCCAGCTCAGGAGTCCGGATCAAATCCAATGAGCAGTTCTTC. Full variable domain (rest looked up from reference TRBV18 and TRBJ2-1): NAGVMQNPRHLVRRRGQEARLRCSPMKGHSHVYWYRQLPEEGLKFMVYLQKENIIDESGMPKERFSAEFPKEGPSILRIQQVVRGDSAAYFCASSGVRIKSNEQFFGPGTRLTVL.

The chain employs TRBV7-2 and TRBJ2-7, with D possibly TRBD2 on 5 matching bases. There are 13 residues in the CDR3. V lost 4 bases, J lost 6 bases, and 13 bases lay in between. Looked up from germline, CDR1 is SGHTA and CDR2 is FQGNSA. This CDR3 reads CASSSRVEGEQYF. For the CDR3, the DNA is TGTGCCAGCAGCTCTCGCGTTGAGGGCGAGCAGTACTTC.

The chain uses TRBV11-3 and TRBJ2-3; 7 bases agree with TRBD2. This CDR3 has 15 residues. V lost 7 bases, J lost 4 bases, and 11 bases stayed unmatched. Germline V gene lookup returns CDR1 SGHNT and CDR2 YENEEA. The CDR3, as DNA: TGTGCCAGCACCAAGACTAGCTTCAGTCCAGATACGCAGTATTTT. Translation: CASTKTSFSPDTQYF.

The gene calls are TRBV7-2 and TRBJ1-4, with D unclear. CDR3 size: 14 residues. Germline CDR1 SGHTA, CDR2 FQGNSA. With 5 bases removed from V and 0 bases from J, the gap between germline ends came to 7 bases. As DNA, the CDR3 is TGTGCCAGCAGCCCAGCGTCAACTAATGAAAAACTGTTTTTT. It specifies CASSPASTNEKLFF.

In DNA, the CDR3 is TGTGCCAGCTCACAACTAGCGGGAGACGCAGATACGCAGTATTTT. Protein product: CASSQLAGDADTQYF. This chain uses TRBV18 with TRBJ2-3; the match to TRBD2 covers 11 bases. V shed 4 bases and J 4 bases; nucleotides not matched to a gene: 4. CDR1 and CDR2 from the germline V gene are KGHSH and LQKENI. The CDR3 runs to 15 residues.

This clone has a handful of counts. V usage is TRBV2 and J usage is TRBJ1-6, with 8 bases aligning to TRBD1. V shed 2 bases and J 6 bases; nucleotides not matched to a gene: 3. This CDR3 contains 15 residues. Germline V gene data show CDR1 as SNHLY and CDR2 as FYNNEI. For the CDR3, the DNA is TGTGCCAGCAGTGAAATTGACAGGGGTAATTCACCCCTCCACTTT. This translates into CASSEIDRGNSPLHF.

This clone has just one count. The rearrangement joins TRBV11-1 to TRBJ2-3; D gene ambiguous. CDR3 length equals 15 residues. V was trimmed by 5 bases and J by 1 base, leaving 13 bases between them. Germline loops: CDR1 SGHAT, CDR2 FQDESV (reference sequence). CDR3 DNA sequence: TGTGCCAGCAGCCCCACCGGCGGTGGCACAGATACGCAGTATTTT. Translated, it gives CASSPTGGGTDTQYF.

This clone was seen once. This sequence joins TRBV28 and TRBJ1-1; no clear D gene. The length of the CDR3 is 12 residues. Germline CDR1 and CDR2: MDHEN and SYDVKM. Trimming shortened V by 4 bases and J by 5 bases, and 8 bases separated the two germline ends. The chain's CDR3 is CASSSGVTEAFF. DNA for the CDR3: TGTGCCAGCAGTTCGGGAGTTACTGAAGCTTTCTTT.

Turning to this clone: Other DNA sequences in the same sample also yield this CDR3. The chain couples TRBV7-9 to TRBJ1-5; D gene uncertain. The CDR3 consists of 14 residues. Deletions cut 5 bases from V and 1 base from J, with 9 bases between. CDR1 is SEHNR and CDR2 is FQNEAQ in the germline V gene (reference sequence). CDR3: CASSPTGSNQPQHF. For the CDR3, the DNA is TGTGCCAGCAGCCCTACGGGGAGCAATCAGCCCCAGCATTTT.

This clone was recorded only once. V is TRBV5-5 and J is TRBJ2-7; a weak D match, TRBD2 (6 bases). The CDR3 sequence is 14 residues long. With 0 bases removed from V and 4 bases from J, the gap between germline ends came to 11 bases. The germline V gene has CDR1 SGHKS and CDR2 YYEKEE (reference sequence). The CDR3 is CASSLGRAGYEQYF. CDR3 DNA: TGTGCCAGCAGCTTGGGTAGGGCGGGGTACGAGCAGTACTTC.

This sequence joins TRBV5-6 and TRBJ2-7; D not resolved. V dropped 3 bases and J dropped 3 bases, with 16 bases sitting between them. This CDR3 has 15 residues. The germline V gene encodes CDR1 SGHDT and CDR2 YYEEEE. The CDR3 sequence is CASSSNARIRYEQYF. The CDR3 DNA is TGTGCCAGCAGCTCCAACGCCAGGATACGCTACGAGCAGTACTTC.

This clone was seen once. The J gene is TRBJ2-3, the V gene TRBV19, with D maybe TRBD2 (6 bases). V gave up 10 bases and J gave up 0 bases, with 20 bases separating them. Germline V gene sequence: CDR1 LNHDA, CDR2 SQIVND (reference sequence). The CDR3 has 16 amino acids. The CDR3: CATTPHRRASTDTQYF. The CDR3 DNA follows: TGTGCCACCACGCCACACAGGAGGGCTAGCACAGATACGCAGTATTTT.

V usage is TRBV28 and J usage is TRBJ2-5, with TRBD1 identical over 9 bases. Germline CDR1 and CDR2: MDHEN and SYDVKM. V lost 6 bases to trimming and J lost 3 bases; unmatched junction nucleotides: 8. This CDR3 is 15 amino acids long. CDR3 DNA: TGTGCCAGCAGCCCCGCCAGGACAGGGGAAGAGACCCAGTACTTC. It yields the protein CASSPARTGEETQYF.

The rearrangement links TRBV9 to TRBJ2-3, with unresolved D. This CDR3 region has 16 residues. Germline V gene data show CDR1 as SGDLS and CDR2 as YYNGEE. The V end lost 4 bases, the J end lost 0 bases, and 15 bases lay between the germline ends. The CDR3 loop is CASSSRLIASTDTQYF. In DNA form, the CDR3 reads TGTGCCAGCAGCTCGAGACTGATAGCTAGCACAGATACGCAGTATTTT.

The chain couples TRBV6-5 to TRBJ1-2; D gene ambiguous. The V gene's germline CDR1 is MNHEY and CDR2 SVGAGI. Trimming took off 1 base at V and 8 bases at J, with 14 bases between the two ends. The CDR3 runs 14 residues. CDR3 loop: CASSYLTAPYGYTF. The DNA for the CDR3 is TGTGCCAGCAGTTACTTAACAGCACCTTACGGCTACACCTTC.

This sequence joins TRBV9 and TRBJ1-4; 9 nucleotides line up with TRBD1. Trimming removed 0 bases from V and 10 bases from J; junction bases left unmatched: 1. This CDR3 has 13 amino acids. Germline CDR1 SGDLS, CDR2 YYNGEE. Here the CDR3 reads CASSVGQGGKLFF. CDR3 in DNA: TGTGCCAGCAGCGTAGGACAGGGGGGAAAACTGTTTTTT.

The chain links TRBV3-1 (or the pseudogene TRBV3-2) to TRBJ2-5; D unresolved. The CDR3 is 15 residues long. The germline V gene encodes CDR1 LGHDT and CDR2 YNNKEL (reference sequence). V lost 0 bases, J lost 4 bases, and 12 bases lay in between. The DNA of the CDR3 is TGTGCCAGCAGCCAAGACTTACCCCTCGGAGAGACCCAGTACTTC. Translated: CASSQDLPLGETQYF.

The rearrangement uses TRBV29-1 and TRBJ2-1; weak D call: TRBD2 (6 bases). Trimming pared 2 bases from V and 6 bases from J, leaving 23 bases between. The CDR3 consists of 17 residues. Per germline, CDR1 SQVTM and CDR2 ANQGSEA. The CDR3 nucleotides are TGCAGCGTTGAAAAAACCCCCTTTCCGGGAGAAGGCAATGAGCAGTTCTTC. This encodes CSVEKTPFPGEGNEQFF.